This is a list of T cell receptor beta chains from one sample in a study of technical replicates of blood from several donors. Here immunoSEQ multiplex PCR was the method, and the copy in TCRdb shows in-frame clones only, minus some. Here the sample spans some 70,000 clones, roughly 93% being singletons. Sequences were obtained from T cells isolated from PBMCs. All receptors derive from a human donor in good health. Each CDR3 is given with its conserved first and last residue. A D gene is named only where the DNA matches it firmly. Some rows have no size entry. The others give once, few or many, or a class for an expanded clone.

J gene: TRBJ2-5; D gene: TRBD2; CDR3 length: 14; clone size: -; V gene: TRBV6-1; CDR3 protein: CAIARAGRGETQYF; CDR3 DNA: TGTGCCATCGCCAGAGCGGGAAGGGGAGAGACCCAGTACTTC
J gene: TRBJ2-5; D gene: -; CDR3 length: 14; clone size: -; V gene: TRBV29-1; CDR3 protein: CSVDLSGIQETQYF; CDR3 DNA: TGCAGCGTTGATCTGTCCGGGATCCAAGAGACCCAGTACTTC
J gene: TRBJ1-5; D gene: -; CDR3 length: 13; clone size: few; V gene: TRBV4-3; CDR3 protein: CASSPYTNQPQHF; CDR3 DNA: TGCGCCAGCAGCCCCTATACCAATCAGCCCCAGCATTTT
J gene: TRBJ1-4; D gene: -; CDR3 length: 13; clone size: -; V gene: TRBV9; CDR3 protein: CASGTGINEKLFF; CDR3 DNA: TGTGCCAGCGGAACAGGGATTAATGAAAAACTGTTTTTT
J gene: TRBJ1-4; D gene: -; CDR3 length: 14; clone size: -; V gene: TRBV5-1; CDR3 protein: CASSKQGDNEKLFF; CDR3 DNA: TGCGCCAGCAGCAAACAGGGTGATAATGAAAAACTGTTTTTT
J gene: TRBJ1-1; D gene: -; CDR3 length: 13; clone size: -; V gene: TRBV7-8; CDR3 protein: CASSLGGDTEAFF; CDR3 DNA: TGTGCCAGCAGCTTGGGGGGTGACACTGAAGCTTTCTTT
J gene: TRBJ2-2; D gene: -; CDR3 length: 14; clone size: -; V gene: TRBV6-6; CDR3 protein: CASSYSGETGELFF; CDR3 DNA: TGTGCCAGCAGTTACTCAGGGGAAACCGGGGAGCTGTTTTTT
J gene: TRBJ1-5; D gene: TRBD1; CDR3 length: 18; clone size: -; V gene: TRBV12-5; CDR3 protein: CASGLGIKTGEATQPQHF; CDR3 DNA: TGTGCTAGTGGTTTGGGAATTAAGACAGGGGAAGCGACTCAGCCCCAGCATTTT
J gene: TRBJ2-7; D gene: TRBD1; CDR3 length: 16; clone size: -; V gene: TRBV4-1; CDR3 protein: CASSPDPRGKAYEQYF; CDR3 DNA: TGCGCCAGCAGCCCCGACCCCAGGGGGAAAGCTTACGAGCAGTACTTC
J gene: TRBJ1-3; D gene: -; CDR3 length: 17; clone size: -; V gene: TRBV21-1; CDR3 protein: CASSKIRGPHSGNTIYF; CDR3 DNA: TGTGCCAGCAGCAAAATCAGAGGGCCCCACTCTGGAAACACCATATATTTT
J gene: TRBJ1-1; D gene: -; CDR3 length: 13; clone size: -; V gene: TRBV18; CDR3 protein: CASSPRQGTEAFF; CDR3 DNA: TGTGCCAGCTCACCGCGGCAGGGGACTGAAGCTTTCTTT
J gene: TRBJ1-5; D gene: -; CDR3 length: 12; clone size: -; V gene: TRBV19; CDR3 protein: CASREGNQPQHF; CDR3 DNA: TGTGCCAGTAGAGAGGGCAATCAGCCCCAGCATTTT
J gene: TRBJ1-5; D gene: TRBD1; CDR3 length: 15; clone size: -; V gene: TRBV9; CDR3 protein: CASSVGDRASQPQHF; CDR3 DNA: TGTGCCAGCAGCGTAGGGGACAGGGCTTCACAGCCCCAGCATTTT
J gene: TRBJ2-1; D gene: -; CDR3 length: 13; clone size: -; V gene: TRBV6-1; CDR3 protein: CASSAAGWDEQFF; CDR3 DNA: TGTGCCAGCAGTGCGGCGGGGTGGGATGAGCAGTTCTTC
J gene: TRBJ2-2; D gene: TRBD2; CDR3 length: 16; clone size: -; V gene: TRBV6-5; CDR3 protein: CASSYELADVTGELFF; CDR3 DNA: TGTGCCAGCAGTTACGAACTAGCGGATGTCACCGGGGAGCTGTTTTTT
J gene: TRBJ1-5; D gene: -; CDR3 length: 13; clone size: -; V gene: TRBV7-8; CDR3 protein: CASSLALGQPQHF; CDR3 DNA: TGTGCCAGCAGCTTAGCGCTCGGTCAGCCCCAGCATTTT
J gene: TRBJ1-1; D gene: -; CDR3 length: 14; clone size: -; V gene: TRBV5-4; CDR3 protein: CASSSLGQNTEAFF; CDR3 DNA: TGTGCCAGCAGCAGCCTGGGACAGAACACTGAAGCTTTCTTT
J gene: TRBJ1-5; D gene: -; CDR3 length: 15; clone size: -; V gene: TRBV5-1; CDR3 protein: CASSLDGESNQPQHF; CDR3 DNA: TGCGCCAGCAGCTTGGATGGGGAGAGCAATCAGCCCCAGCATTTT
J gene: TRBJ2-1; D gene: TRBD1; CDR3 length: 15; clone size: -; V gene: TRBV11-3; CDR3 protein: CASSLATGGVYEQFF; CDR3 DNA: TGTGCCAGCAGCTTAGCGACAGGGGGCGTATATGAGCAGTTCTTC
J gene: TRBJ1-3; D gene: -; CDR3 length: 15; clone size: -; V gene: TRBV6-5; CDR3 protein: CASSYSPLSGNTIYF; CDR3 DNA: TGTGCCAGCAGTTACTCTCCCCTCTCTGGAAACACCATATATTTT
J gene: TRBJ2-5; D gene: TRBD2; CDR3 length: 19; clone size: -; V gene: TRBV12-5; CDR3 protein: CASGSIGLAGGLYQETQYF; CDR3 DNA: TGTGCTAGTGGTTCGATAGGACTAGCGGGAGGCCTGTACCAAGAGACCCAGTACTTC
J gene: TRBJ2-7; D gene: -; CDR3 length: 13; clone size: -; V gene: TRBV9; CDR3 protein: CASSAGLSAEQYF; CDR3 DNA: TGTGCCAGCAGCGCGGGTCTAAGCGCCGAGCAGTACTTC